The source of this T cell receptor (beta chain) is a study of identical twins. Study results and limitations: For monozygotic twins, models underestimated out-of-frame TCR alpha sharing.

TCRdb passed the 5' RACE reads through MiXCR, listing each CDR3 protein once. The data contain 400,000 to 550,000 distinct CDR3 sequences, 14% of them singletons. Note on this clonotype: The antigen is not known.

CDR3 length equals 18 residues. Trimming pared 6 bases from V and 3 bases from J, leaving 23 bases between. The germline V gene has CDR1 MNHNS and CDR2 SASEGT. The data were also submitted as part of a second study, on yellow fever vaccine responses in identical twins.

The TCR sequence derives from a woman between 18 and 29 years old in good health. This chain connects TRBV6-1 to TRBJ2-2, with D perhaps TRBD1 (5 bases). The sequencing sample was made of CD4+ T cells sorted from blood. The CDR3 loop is CASRNLTRTISDTGELFF. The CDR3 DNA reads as TGTGCCAGCAGGAACTTGACCAGGACAATCTCGGACACCGGGGAGCTGTTTTTT.